This T cell receptor beta chain was obtained from a study of blood T cell repertoires in COVID-19. Study information: Collection of acute and convalescent COVID-19 samples took place in the United States, Italy and Spain. T cells, B-cell-depleted T cells, or PBMCs provided the cDNA or gDNA that served as material.

The ends lost 0 bases at V and 8 bases at J; junction bases unmatched: 9. Per the germline V gene, CDR1 is MNHEY and CDR2 is SVGEGT. This CDR3 comprises 16 residues. In the study's own analysis: Nucleated cell number was recorded as an estimate derived from reference gene primer amplification. Method: immunoSEQ multiplex PCR; TCRdb's copy keeps in-frame clones and lacks some. V and J calls and clone size are those listed in that table; D and trimming were worked out from the DNA. Of some 100,000 clones listed, 88% are singletons. The clonotype originates from a woman older than 75 with active COVID-19. Sequencing input: peripheral blood. The gene calls are TRBV6-2 or TRBV6-3 and TRBJ2-4; 8 positions match TRBD2. The chain's CDR3 is CASSYSMASGLDIQYF. The CDR3 DNA is TGTGCCAGCAGTTACTCGATGGCTAGCGGGTTAGACATTCAGTACTTC.